Given below is one T cell receptor beta chain in context. Its antigen is as yet unknown. From germline, CDR1 is LNHNV and CDR2 YYDKDF (reference sequence). Trimming pared 0 bases from V and 2 bases from J, leaving 10 bases between. The CDR3 spans 16 residues. This entry comes from a study of cytotoxic CD8 clonotypes in ibrutinib-treated CLL. Whole-study results and caveats: Treatment saw public clonotypes, which were uncommon, either contract or stay stable. The clonality went up when patients responded to ibrutinib and dropped back toward baseline at progression.

Sequenced by immunoSEQ multiplex PCR; TCRdb stores in-frame clones only, minus some. The sample lists roughly 170,000 clones, about 80% occurring once. Material: PBMCs, obtained after 24 months of ibrutinib treatment. The source is a human donor with chronic lymphocytic leukemia. This rearrangement joins TRBV15 to TRBJ1-4, with TRBD1 as a possible D gene (6 bases). The CDR3 here is CATSRDPGGTNEKLFF. CDR3 DNA sequence: TGTGCCACCAGCAGAGATCCGGGGGGCACTAATGAAAAACTGTTTTTT.